This T cell receptor (beta chain) was obtained from a study of blood T cell repertoires in COVID-19. About the study: The United States, Italy and Spain supplied acute and convalescent COVID-19 samples. PBMCs, B-cell-depleted T cells, or T cells provided the cDNA or gDNA that made up the material.

Original processing notes: Amplification with reference gene primers provided the estimates of nucleated cell counts. Produced via immunoSEQ multiplex PCR; TCRdb's table is partial and in-frame only. V, J and clone size were drawn from that table, and D and trimming were deduced from the DNA. The sample lists about 170,000 clones, around 80% occurring once. After removal of 5 bases from V and 0 bases from J, the junction contained 4 bases not matched to a gene. The CDR3 is made up of 14 amino acids. In germline, CDR1 is SGHVS, CDR2 FQNEAQ. This rearrangement joins TRBV7-8 to TRBJ2-7; 7 nucleotides align to TRBD1. Sequencing was done on a sample of peripheral blood. The source of this sequence is a woman between 70 and 85 years old who had recovered from COVID-19. This CDR3 reads CASSTQGSSYEQYF. CDR3 bases: TGTGCCAGCAGCACACAGGGGAGCTCCTACGAGCAGTACTTC.